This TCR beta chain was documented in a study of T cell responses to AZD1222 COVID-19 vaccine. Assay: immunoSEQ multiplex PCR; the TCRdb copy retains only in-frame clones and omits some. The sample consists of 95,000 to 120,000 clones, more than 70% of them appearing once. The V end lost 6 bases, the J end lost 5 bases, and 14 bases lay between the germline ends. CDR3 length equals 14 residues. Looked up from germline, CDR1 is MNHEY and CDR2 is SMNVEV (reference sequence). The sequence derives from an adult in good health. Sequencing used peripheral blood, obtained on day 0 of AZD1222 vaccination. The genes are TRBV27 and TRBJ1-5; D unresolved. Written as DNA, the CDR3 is TGTGCCAGCAGGGCGGGATCTTATTATCAGCCCCAGCATTTT. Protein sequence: CASRAGSYYQPQHF.